These T cell receptor beta chains were read from a single sample in a study of Graves' ophthalmopathy and Graves' hyperthyroidism. TCRdb re-analysed the multiplex PCR reads in MiXCR, keeping a single row per CDR3 protein. This table has 360,000 or so distinct CDR3 sequences, 15% to 20% appearing once. The sample was peripheral blood. These receptors were collected from a young woman with Graves' ophthalmopathy. The CDR3 runs from the conserved cysteine through the conserved F or W. D genes are given only for firm matches. For some rows the clone size is stated as once, few or many, or as a class when expanded; others skip it.

d_gene	v_gene	j_gene	abundance	CDR3nt	CDR3aa
NA	TRBV4-2	TRBJ1-5	many	TGTGCCAGCAGCCCTAGTCCGGGGGCGTCTAGCAATCAGCCCCAGCATTTT	CASSPSPGASSNQPQHF
TRBD2	TRBV12-3/TRBV12-4	TRBJ2-1	NA	TGTGCCAGCAGGGCGGGGGAGGGCCATGAGCAGTTCTTC	CASRAGEGHEQFF
NA	TRBV24-1	TRBJ2-7	many	TGTGCCACCAGTGAATATAACAGGACCCGAGGTACCTACGAGCAGTACTTC	CATSEYNRTRGTYEQYF
TRBD1	TRBV9	TRBJ1-3	many	TGTGCCAGCAGCCCAAACTCGGACAGGCTAAAGGGCAATGAGGACGTTTTT	CASSPNSDRLKGNEDVF
NA	TRBV27	TRBJ2-7	many	TGTGCCAGCAGTTTATCCCCCGGGCCCCCCTACGAGCAGTACTTC	CASSLSPGPPYEQYF
NA	TRBV12-3/TRBV12-4	TRBJ1-3	many	TGTGCCAGCAGTTTAGCGGGCAGGGAGAGCGGAAACACCATATATTTT	CASSLAGRESGNTIYF
TRBD1	TRBV12-3/TRBV12-4	TRBJ1-2	many	TGTGCCAGCAGGCCGGGACAGTTTTATGGCTACACCTTC	CASRPGQFYGYTF
NA	TRBV28	TRBJ2-7	many	TGTGCCAGTTCTAAAACAGGGGCCAGCGGGAGAAACGAGCAGTACTTC	CASSKTGASGRNEQYF
NA	TRBV27	TRBJ2-7	many	TGTGCCAGCAGTATCTTAAGGGAGAAGGGGGATTCCTACGAGCAGTACTTC	CASSILREKGDSYEQYF
NA	TRBV12-3/TRBV12-4	TRBJ2-2	many	TGTGCCAGCAATTCGGGGGTGAACACCGGGGAGCTGTTTTTT	CASNSGVNTGELFF
TRBD2	TRBV20-1	TRBJ2-5	many	TGCAGTGCTAGTTTGCGGGGGGGCCTCGAGACCCAGTACTTC	CSASLRGGLETQYF
NA	TRBV28	TRBJ2-7	many	TGTGCCAGCAGTTTCGAAGGGCCAGGATACGAGCAGTACTTC	CASSFEGPGYEQYF
NA	TRBV20-1	TRBJ1-5	many	TGCAGTGTTATAGGACAGCATAGCAATCAGCCCCAGCATTTT	CSVIGQHSNQPQHF
NA	TRBV4-1	TRBJ1-1	many	TGCGCCAGCAGCCAAGCGGACATGAACACTGAAGCTTTCTTT	CASSQADMNTEAFF
NA	TRBV6-2/TRBV6-3	TRBJ2-7	many	TGTGCCAGCAGTTACGATGCCAGGGGATCCTACGAGCAGTACTTC	CASSYDARGSYEQYF
NA	TRBV28	TRBJ2-7	NA	TGTGCCAGCAGTTTTTCACTCTCCGTAATGGACTACGAGCAGTACTTC	CASSFSLSVMDYEQYF
TRBD1	TRBV7-2	TRBJ1-2	NA	TGTGCCAGCAGCAGTACAACAGGGGCTCCTACTGGCTACACCTTC	CASSSTTGAPTGYTF
NA	TRBV5-1	TRBJ1-2	many	TGCGCCAGCAGCTTGGCTCGGGAGAACTATGGCTACACCTTC	CASSLARENYGYTF
NA	TRBV6-1	TRBJ2-7	NA	TGTGCCAGCAGTCCTCAACGTGGTCGGGAGAAGTACGAGCAGTACTTC	CASSPQRGREKYEQYF
NA	TRBV6-2/TRBV6-3	TRBJ1-6	many	TGTGCCAGCAGTCAGACAGACAACCTCCACTTT	CASSQTDNLHF
NA	TRBV3-1	TRBJ2-7	many	TGTGCCAGCAGCCAGGGAAGCTCCTACGAGCAGTACTTC	CASSQGSSYEQYF
NA	TRBV5-6	TRBJ2-7	many	TGTGCCAGCAGCTTCGGGAGCTTGAACGTGGACGAGCAGTACTTC	CASSFGSLNVDEQYF
NA	TRBV11-2	TRBJ1-2	NA	TGTGCCAGCAGCCTCCAGCTGGGGGCAGGAGGGGGTGGCTACACCTTC	CASSLQLGAGGGGYTF
TRBD1	TRBV28	TRBJ2-7	many	TGTGCCAGTCAGGGGGCGAATTCTTACGAGCAGTACTTC	CASQGANSYEQYF
TRBD2	TRBV28	TRBJ2-5	many	TGTGCCAGCAGCGGGGGGGGCCAAGAGACCCAGTACTTC	CASSGGGQETQYF
TRBD1	TRBV15	TRBJ1-1	NA	TGTGCCACCAGCAGAAACGACAGGGTCAACACTGAAGCTTTCTTT	CATSRNDRVNTEAFF
TRBD2	TRBV28	TRBJ2-5	many	TGTGCCAGCAGCCAGCCCCGCGGGCGGGGGGGCCGAGAGACCCAGTACTTC	CASSQPRGRGGRETQYF
NA	TRBV9	TRBJ1-1	many	TGTGCCAGCAGCGAAAGGGGGGCCATGAACACTGAAGCTTTCTTT	CASSERGAMNTEAFF